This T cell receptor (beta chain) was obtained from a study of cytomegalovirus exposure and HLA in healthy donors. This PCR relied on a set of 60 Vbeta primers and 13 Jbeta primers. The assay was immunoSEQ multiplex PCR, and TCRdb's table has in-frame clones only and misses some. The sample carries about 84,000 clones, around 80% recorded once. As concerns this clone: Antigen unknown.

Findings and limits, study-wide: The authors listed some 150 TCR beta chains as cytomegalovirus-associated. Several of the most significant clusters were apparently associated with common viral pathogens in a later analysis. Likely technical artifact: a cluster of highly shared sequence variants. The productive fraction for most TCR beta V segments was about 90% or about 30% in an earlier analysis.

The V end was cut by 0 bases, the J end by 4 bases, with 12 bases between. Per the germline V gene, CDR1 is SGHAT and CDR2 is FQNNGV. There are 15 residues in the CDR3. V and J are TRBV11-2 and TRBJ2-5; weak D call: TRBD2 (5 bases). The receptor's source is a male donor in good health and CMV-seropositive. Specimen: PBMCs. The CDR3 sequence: CASSLEGGFGETQYF. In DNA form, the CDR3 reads TGTGCCAGCAGCTTAGAGGGCGGGTTTGGAGAGACCCAGTACTTC.